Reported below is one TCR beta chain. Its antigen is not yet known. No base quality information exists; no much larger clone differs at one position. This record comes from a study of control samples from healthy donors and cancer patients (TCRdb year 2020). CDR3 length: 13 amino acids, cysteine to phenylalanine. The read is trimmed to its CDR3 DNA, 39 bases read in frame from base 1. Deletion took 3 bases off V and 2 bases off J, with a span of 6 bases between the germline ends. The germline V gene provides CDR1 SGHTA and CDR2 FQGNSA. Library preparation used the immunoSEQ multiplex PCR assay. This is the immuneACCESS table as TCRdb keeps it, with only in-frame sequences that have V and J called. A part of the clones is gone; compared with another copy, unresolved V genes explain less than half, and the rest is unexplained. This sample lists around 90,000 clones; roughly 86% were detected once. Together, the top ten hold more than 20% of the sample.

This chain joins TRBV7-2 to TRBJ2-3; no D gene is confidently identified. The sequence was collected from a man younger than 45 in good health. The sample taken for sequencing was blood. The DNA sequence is TGTGCCAGCAGCTTCGGGTCCACAGATACGCAGTATTTT. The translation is CASSFGSTDTQYF.